These 29 T cell receptor beta chains share one sample of origin, sequenced in a study of sequential checkpoint blockade in melanoma. The repertoire was sequenced with immunoSEQ multiplex PCR; TCRdb's copy has only in-frame clones and lacks some. This sample has about 21,000 clones, with more than 25% found just once. The treatment was: randomized to nivolumab then ipilimumab (arm A) or the reverse (arm B). This sample comprised tumor tissue (inferred from file names), obtained from a patient given nivolumab and ipilimumab in sequence. The source is a human donor with melanoma.

In this sample, this clone turned up a few times. The chain uses TRBV11-3 and TRBJ1-3; 7 bases line up with TRBD1. Trimming at V came to 4 bases and at J to 3 bases, leaving 3 bases not matched to a gene. Germline V gene sequence: CDR1 SGHNT, CDR2 YENEEA. The CDR3 has 14 residues. The CDR3 protein is CASSSYRGGNTIYF. The CDR3, as DNA: TGTGCCAGCAGCTCGTACAGGGGTGGAAACACCATATATTTT.

This clone was seen at least ten times. The genes are TRBV9 and TRBJ1-2; 9 positions agree with TRBD1. There are 15 residues in the CDR3. V was clipped by 0 bases and J by 4 bases; unmatched bases: 4. The germline V gene has CDR1 SGDLS and CDR2 YYNGEE. CDR3 residues: CASSVGPTGGYGYTF. CDR3 nucleotides: TGTGCCAGCAGCGTAGGCCCGACAGGGGGCTATGGCTACACCTTC.

This clone has more than one count but fewer than ten. The J gene is TRBJ2-5, the V gene TRBV15; D gene unclear. This CDR3 has 14 amino acids. Germline CDR1 reads LNHNV; CDR2 reads YYDKDF (reference sequence). V gave up 5 bases and J gave up 4 bases, with 14 bases separating them. This chain's CDR3 is CATSAPALGETQYF. The CDR3, as DNA: TGTGCCACCAGCGCTCCGGCCCTGGGAGAGACCCAGTACTTC. The whole variable domain, filled in from reference TRBV15 and TRBJ2-5, reads DAMVIQNPRYQVTQFGKPVTLSCSQTLNHNVMYWYQQKSSQAPKLLFHYYDKDFNNEADTPDNFQSRRPNTSFCFLDIRSPGLGDTAMYLCATSAPALGETQYFGPGTRLLVL.

The rearrangement uses TRBV6-8 and TRBJ2-1; 12 bases agree with TRBD2. V lost 6 bases to trimming and J lost 4 bases; unmatched junction nucleotides: 4. CDR3 length: 15 amino acids. CDR1 is MNHGY and CDR2 is SAAAGT in the germline V gene. The CDR3 coding sequence is TGTGCCAGCAGCCGGACTAGCGGGGTTTACAATGAGCAGTTCTTC. It codes for CASSRTSGVYNEQFF.

The chain uses TRBV27 and TRBJ2-7; possibly TRBD1 for D (5 bases). V lost 1 base and J 3 bases, leaving 16 bases between the germline ends. The germline V gene has CDR1 MNHEY and CDR2 SMNVEV (reference sequence). The CDR3 sequence is 16 residues long. CDR3 DNA sequence: TGTGCCAGCAGTTTATACGCAGGGATGACTCTCTACGAGCAGTACTTC. This gives the protein CASSLYAGMTLYEQYF.

In DNA, the CDR3 is TGTGCCAGCAGTGGGGGGTCTAGTGGCTACACCTTC. This encodes CASSGGSSGYTF. The J gene is TRBJ1-2, the V gene TRBV9; tentative D call: TRBD1 (5 bases). This CDR3 contains 12 residues. Germline loops: CDR1 SGDLS, CDR2 YYNGEE. V lost 5 bases and J 7 bases, leaving 12 bases between the germline ends.

This clone was recorded only once. The J gene is TRBJ2-2, the V gene TRBV28; D unresolved. Trimming left V 2 bases short and J 1 base short, with 14 bases between. Germline CDR1 is MDHEN and CDR2 is SYDVKM. CDR3 length: 17 residues. The DNA for the CDR3 is TGTGCCAGCAGTTTACCAGGCTTTAACCTGAACACCGGGGAGCTGTTTTTT. Protein product: CASSLPGFNLNTGELFF.

By its share, this clone is medium-sized. The chain couples TRBV6-8 to TRBJ2-2, with D maybe TRBD1 (5 bases). The CDR3 covers 12 residues. Germline values: CDR1 MNHGY, CDR2 SAAAGT. With 6 bases removed from V and 4 bases from J, the gap between germline ends came to 6 bases. The CDR3 protein is CASRGPTGELFF. CDR3 DNA: TGTGCCAGCAGGGGGCCCACCGGGGAGCTGTTTTTT.

The chain employs TRBV9 and TRBJ1-5, with a possible D match to TRBD1 (5 bases). Germline CDR1 SGDLS, CDR2 YYNGEE. The CDR3 runs 16 residues. The V end was cut by 5 bases, the J end by 4 bases, with 19 bases between. CDR3 bases: TGTGCCAGCAGTTTAGCCCTCACAGGAAGTAATCAGCCCCAGCATTTT. Translation: CASSLALTGSNQPQHF.

In nucleotides, the CDR3 is TGTGCCAGTAGTCCGCATCGTGGGACAGGCCAATTGAACTATGGCTACACCTTC. This gives the protein CASSPHRGTGQLNYGYTF. The chain recombines TRBV19 with TRBJ1-2; TRBD1 matches at 8 bases. The CDR3 spans 18 residues. The V segment lost 5 bases and the J segment 2 bases; nucleotides outside the gene matches: 16. Germline V lookup: CDR1 LNHDA, CDR2 SQIVND (reference sequence).

This clone has a handful of counts. The genes are TRBV11-3 and TRBJ2-1; D uncertain. Germline CDR1 reads SGHNT; CDR2 reads YENEEA. Trimming pared 0 bases from V and 2 bases from J, leaving 8 bases between. The CDR3 runs 15 residues. This chain's CDR3 is CASSLEDRPYNEQFF. The CDR3 region has the DNA TGTGCCAGCAGCTTAGAAGATAGACCCTACAATGAGCAGTTCTTC. Full variable domain (remainder filled in from reference TRBV11-3 and TRBJ2-1): EAGVVQSPRYKIIEKKQPVAFWCNPISGHNTLYWYLQNLGQGPELLIRYENEEAVDDSQLPKDRFSAERLKGVDSTLKIQPAELGDSAVYLCASSLEDRPYNEQFFGPGTRLTVL.

This clone counts as medium-sized. The CDR3 sequence is CSVNSGQVNEQFF. For the CDR3, the DNA is TGCAGCGTAAACTCGGGACAGGTAAATGAGCAGTTCTTC. The rearrangement uses TRBV29-1 and TRBJ2-1; 8 bases agree with TRBD1. The CDR3 sequence is 13 residues long. V dropped 6 bases and J dropped 7; count of bases not matched to a gene: 8. The germline gives CDR1 SQVTM, CDR2 ANQGSEA.

The CDR3 DNA reads as TGTGCCAGCAGGACCGGGACAAGCACAGATACGCAGTATTTT. Translation gives CASRTGTSTDTQYF. The chain couples TRBV6-8 to TRBJ2-3; tentatively, D is TRBD1 (6 bases). The CDR3 is 14 residues long. Germline lookup yields CDR1 MNHGY and CDR2 SAAAGT. V was trimmed by 6 bases and J by 0 bases, leaving 10 bases between them.

V is TRBV18 and J is TRBJ2-2; a possible D gene is TRBD1 (6 bases). Germline V gene data show CDR1 as KGHSH and CDR2 as LQKENI. Between the trimmed V and J ends, which lost 3 bases and 4 bases, there was a span of 9 bases. CDR3 length equals 14 residues. CDR3 sequence reads: CASSPRTVTGELFF. In nucleotides, the CDR3 is TGTGCCAGCTCACCCAGGACAGTCACCGGGGAGCTGTTTTTT. Full variable domain (remainder filled in from reference TRBV18 and TRBJ2-2): NAGVMQNPRHLVRRRGQEARLRCSPMKGHSHVYWYRQLPEEGLKFMVYLQKENIIDESGMPKERFSAEFPKEGPSILRIQQVVRGDSAAYFCASSPRTVTGELFFGEGSRLTVL.

This clone has a count of ten or more. J is TRBJ1-5 and V is TRBV9; D gene ambiguous. The CDR3 loop spans 15 amino acids. V lost 5 bases and J lost 3, with 15 bases in between. Germline V gene lookup returns CDR1 SGDLS and CDR2 YYNGEE. The DNA of the CDR3 is TGTGCCAGCAGGCCCTCCGAGGACGACAATCAGCCCCAGCATTTT. Its protein product is CASRPSEDDNQPQHF.

This clone occurred a few times. The gene calls are TRBV18 and TRBJ2-1; 9 nucleotides line up with TRBD2. The CDR3 is made up of 16 amino acids. Losses at the gene ends were 3 bases for V and 1 base for J; bases not matched to a gene: 4. CDR1 is KGHSH and CDR2 is LQKENI in the germline V gene. The CDR3: CASSPPSGASYNEQFF. CDR3 nucleotide sequence: TGTGCCAGCTCACCCCCTAGCGGGGCTTCCTACAATGAGCAGTTCTTC.

This sequence joins TRBV29-1 and TRBJ2-4, with 10 bases identical to TRBD1. Per germline, CDR1 SQVTM and CDR2 ANQGSEA. This CDR3 is 16 amino acids long. The trim removed 1 base at V and 3 bases at J, leaving 6 bases unmatched. For the CDR3, the DNA is TGCAGCGTTGAAGGTGACAGGGGGCCTGGCAAAAACATTCAGTACTTC. Translated: CSVEGDRGPGKNIQYF. Variable domain in full (rest from reference TRBV29-1 and TRBJ2-4): SAVISQKPSRDICQRGTSLTIQCQVDSQVTMMFWYRQQPGQSLTLIATANQGSEATYESGFVIDKFPISRPNLTFSTLTVSNMSPEDSSIYLCSVEGDRGPGKNIQYFGAGTRLSVL.

The chain uses TRBV19 and TRBJ2-5; D is undetermined. The CDR3 length is 13 residues. The ends were cut back, 4 bases at V and 3 bases at J, with 9 bases in the middle. Germline CDR1 LNHDA, CDR2 SQIVND (reference sequence). This CDR3 reads CASSTAGKETQYF. CDR3 coding DNA: TGTGCCAGTAGTACGGCCGGTAAAGAGACCCAGTACTTC.

This clone was counted between two and nine times. The V gene is TRBV28, the J gene TRBJ1-4; D is undetermined. This CDR3 has 16 amino acids. CDR1 is MDHEN and CDR2 is SYDVKM in the germline V gene. Trimming removed 6 bases from V and 8 bases from J, with 22 bases in between. The CDR3 region has the DNA TGTGCCAGCAGCTATCCTAGTGGCAAAGATCGAGAAAAACTGTTTTTT. Protein product: CASSYPSGKDREKLFF.

The chain uses TRBV19 and TRBJ2-5; unclear D gene. Germline V gene sequence: CDR1 LNHDA, CDR2 SQIVND (reference sequence). V lost 3 bases, J lost 2 bases, and 10 bases lay in between. The CDR3 is 14 amino acids. The CDR3 sequence is CASSMSGKQETQYF. Here the CDR3 DNA reads TGTGCCAGTAGTATGTCCGGAAAACAAGAGACCCAGTACTTC.

The chain employs TRBV27 and TRBJ2-7; 7 positions agree with TRBD1. CDR3 length: 13 amino acids. Germline values: CDR1 MNHEY, CDR2 SMNVEV (reference sequence). V was pared by 6 bases and J by 9 bases, with 11 bases of the junction left unmatched. The CDR3 spells CASSPGTAWGQYF. DNA for the CDR3: TGTGCCAGCAGCCCTGGGACAGCCTGGGGGCAGTACTTC.

This clone has only one observation. This chain connects TRBV5-1 to TRBJ2-3, with TRBD1 identical over 10 bases. This CDR3 contains 15 residues. The germline V gene has CDR1 SGHRS and CDR2 YFSETQ. The trim removed 4 bases at V and 3 bases at J, leaving 5 bases unmatched. CDR3 protein: CASSPRDRGTDTQYF. The CDR3 nucleotides are TGCGCCAGCAGCCCCCGGGACAGGGGTACAGATACGCAGTATTTT.

V usage is TRBV19 and J usage is TRBJ2-2, with D perhaps TRBD1 or TRBD2 (6 bases each). This CDR3 is built from 16 residues. V gave up 8 bases and J gave up 4 bases, with 20 bases separating them. CDR1 and CDR2 (germline): LNHDA, SQIVND (reference sequence). CDR3 nucleotides: TGTGCCAGTTCCCCCCTCACGGGGGCGGGCACCGGGGAGCTGTTTTTT. It is translated as CASSPLTGAGTGELFF.

V and J are TRBV11-3 and TRBJ2-7; 11 bases are a match to TRBD2. The germline V gene has CDR1 SGHNT and CDR2 YENEEA. The V segment lost 5 bases and the J segment 4 bases; nucleotides outside the gene matches: 10. The length of the CDR3 is 16 residues. CDR3 bases: TGTGCCAGCAGCCCTATGCTCGGGACTAGCGGTTACGAGCAGTACTTC. As protein: CASSPMLGTSGYEQYF.

The V call is TRBV30, the J call TRBJ2-1; 8 nucleotides line up with TRBD2. The V segment lost 2 bases and the J segment 7 bases; nucleotides outside the gene matches: 7. CDR1 is GTSNPN, CDR2 SVGIG, per germline (reference sequence). The CDR3 is 14 residues long. CDR3 residues: CAWSSSGTRNEQFF. CDR3 coding DNA: TGTGCCTGGAGTTCCTCCGGGACTAGGAATGAGCAGTTCTTC.

In its sample, this clone was seen a few times. The chain couples TRBV11-3 to TRBJ2-7; 9 nucleotides agree with TRBD1. CDR3 size: 15 residues. From germline, CDR1 is SGHNT and CDR2 YENEEA. The J segment lost 5 bases and the V segment lost 5 bases, leaving 10 bases of the junction unmatched. CDR3 DNA sequence: TGTGCCAGCAGCGCCGAGACAGGGGGGACGAACGAGCAGTACTTC. It codes for CASSAETGGTNEQYF.

J is TRBJ2-7 and V is TRBV6-8, with D tentatively TRBD2 (6 bases). Trimming took 5 bases from V and 0 from J, leaving 8 bases between them. Per germline, CDR1 MNHGY and CDR2 SAAAGT. This CDR3 has 13 residues. The CDR3: CASSPGSSYEQYF. Here the CDR3 DNA reads TGTGCCAGCAGTCCCGGGAGCTCCTACGAGCAGTACTTC.

This clone was counted only a few times. This rearrangement joins TRBV4-1 to TRBJ2-6; the D call may be TRBD1 or TRBD2 (6 bases each). Trimming pared 3 bases from V and 4 bases from J, leaving 19 bases between. This CDR3 is 18 amino acids long. The germline CDR1 and CDR2 sequences are MGHRA and YSYEKL. CDR3 nucleotides: TGCGCCAGCAGCCAGGACCCCGGGACACTAGCAGGGGCCAACGTCCTGACTTTC. Translation gives CASSQDPGTLAGANVLTF.

The CDR3 reads CASSPPGTGFSNQPQHF. DNA of the CDR3: TGTGCCAGCAGTCCACCCGGGACAGGATTTAGCAATCAGCCCCAGCATTTT. V is TRBV28 and J is TRBJ1-5; 8 nucleotides match TRBD1. The CDR3 has 17 amino acids. The V gene's germline CDR1 is MDHEN and CDR2 SYDVKM. J gave up 0 bases and V 5 bases, and 9 bases lay outside the gene matches.